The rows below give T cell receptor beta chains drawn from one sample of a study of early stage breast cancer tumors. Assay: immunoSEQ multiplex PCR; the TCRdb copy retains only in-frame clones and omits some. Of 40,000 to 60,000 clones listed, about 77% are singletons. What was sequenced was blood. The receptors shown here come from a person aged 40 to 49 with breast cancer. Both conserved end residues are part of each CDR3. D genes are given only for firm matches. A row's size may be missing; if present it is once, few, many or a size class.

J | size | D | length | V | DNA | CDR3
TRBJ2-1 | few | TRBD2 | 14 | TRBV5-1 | TGCGCCAGCAGGTTAGCGGGGGCCTACAATGAGCAGTTCTTC | CASRLAGAYNEQFF
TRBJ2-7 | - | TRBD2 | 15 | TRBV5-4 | TGTGCCAGCAGCAGGGAGGGCCTCCGAAGCTACGAGCAGTACTTC | CASSREGLRSYEQYF
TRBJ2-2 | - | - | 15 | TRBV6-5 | TGTGCCAGCAGCGACCAAATAGCTAGCGCCGGGGAGCTGTTTTTT | CASSDQIASAGELFF
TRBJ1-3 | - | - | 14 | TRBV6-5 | TGTGCCAGCAGTCTCACTAACTCTGGAAACACCATATATTTT | CASSLTNSGNTIYF
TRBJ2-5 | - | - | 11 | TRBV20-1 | TGCAGTGCTGAGGGGGAGCAGACCCAGTACTTC | CSAEGEQTQYF
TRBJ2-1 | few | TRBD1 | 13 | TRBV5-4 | TGTGCCAGCAGATCCGGGACAGTCAATGAGCAGTTCTTC | CASRSGTVNEQFF
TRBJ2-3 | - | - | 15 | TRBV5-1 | TGCGCCAGCAGCTTGGGGGCGGGGAGCACAGATACGCAGTATTTT | CASSLGAGSTDTQYF
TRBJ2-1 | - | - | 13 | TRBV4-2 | TGTGCCAGCAGCGTTGCGTGGACGAATGAGCAGTTCTTC | CASSVAWTNEQFF
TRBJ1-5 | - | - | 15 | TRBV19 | TGTGCCAGTAGTATCTATCCAGGGGCAAGGCAGCCCCAGCATTTT | CASSIYPGARQPQHF
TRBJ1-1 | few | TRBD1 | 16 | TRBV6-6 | TGTGCCAGCTCCCAGACAGGGTCTACAGGGAACACTGAAGCTTTCTTT | CASSQTGSTGNTEAFF
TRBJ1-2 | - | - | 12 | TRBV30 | TGTGCCTGGAGTTTGGGGGCCTATGGCTACACCTTC | CAWSLGAYGYTF
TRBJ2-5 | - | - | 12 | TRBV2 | TGTGCCAGCAGTGAAGTAGTGGAGACCCAGTACTTC | CASSEVVETQYF
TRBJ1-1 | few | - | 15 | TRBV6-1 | TGTGCCAGCAGTGAACGACACCAAGGGAACACTGAAGCTTTCTTT | CASSERHQGNTEAFF
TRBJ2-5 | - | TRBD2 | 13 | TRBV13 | TGTGCCAGCAGCCAGAGACTAGCTACATCGCAGTACTTC | CASSQRLATSQYF
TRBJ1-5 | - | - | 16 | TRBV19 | TGTGCCAGTAGCCTCCGGCACGGCAATAGCAATCAGCCCCAGCATTTT | CASSLRHGNSNQPQHF
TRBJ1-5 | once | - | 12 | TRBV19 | TGTGCCAGTAGTATATCGGGTCAGCCCCAGCATTTT | CASSISGQPQHF
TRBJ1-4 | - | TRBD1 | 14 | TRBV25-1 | TGTGCCAGCAGTGAGGCAGGGGGGGATGAAAAACTGTTTTTT | CASSEAGGDEKLFF
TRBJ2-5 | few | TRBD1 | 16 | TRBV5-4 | TGTGCCAGCAGCTTGGGTACGGGACAGGGGCGGGAGACCCAGTACTTC | CASSLGTGQGRETQYF
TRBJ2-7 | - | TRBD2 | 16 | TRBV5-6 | TGTGCCAGCAGCTTGGATCGAGCGGGAGGGGTAGAGGAGCAGTACTTC | CASSLDRAGGVEEQYF
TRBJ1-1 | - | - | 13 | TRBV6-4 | TGTGCCAGCAGTGACTCAGGGATCACTGAAGCTTTCTTT | CASSDSGITEAFF
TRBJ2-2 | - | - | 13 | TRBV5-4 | TGTGCCAGCAGCTCGCGTCGTGCCGGGGAGCTGTTTTTT | CASSSRRAGELFF
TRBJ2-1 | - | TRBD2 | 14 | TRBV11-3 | TGTGCCACCAGCCTAGCGGGATATTACAATGAGCAGTTCTTC | CATSLAGYYNEQFF
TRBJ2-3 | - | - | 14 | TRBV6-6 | TGTGCCAGCGGGATGGGCGGACGGTTAGATACGCAGTATTTT | CASGMGGRLDTQYF
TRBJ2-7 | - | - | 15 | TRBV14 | TGTGCCAGCAGCCAACGCCATCAGTCCCTCTACGAGCAGTACTTC | CASSQRHQSLYEQYF
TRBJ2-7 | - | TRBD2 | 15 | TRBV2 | TGTGCCAGCAGCCAACTAGCGGGAGTCTCCTACGAGCAGTACTTC | CASSQLAGVSYEQYF
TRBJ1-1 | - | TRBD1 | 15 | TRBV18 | TGTGCCAGCTCACCCAGGACAGGGGGTAACACTGAAGCTTTCTTT | CASSPRTGGNTEAFF
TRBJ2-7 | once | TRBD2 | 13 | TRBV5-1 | TGCGCCAGCAGCCCCCCGGGGGGAGTCGAGCAGTACTTC | CASSPPGGVEQYF
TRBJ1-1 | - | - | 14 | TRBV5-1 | TGCGCCAGCAGCTTCCGCGACTCACCCCCCATCCCTTTCTTT | CASSFRDSPPIPFF
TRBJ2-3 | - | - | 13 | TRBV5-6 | TGTGCCAGCAGCCTACAGGGGAGGGATACGCAGTATTTT | CASSLQGRDTQYF
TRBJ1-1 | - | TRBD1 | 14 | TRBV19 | TGTGCCAGTAAATCCGGGCCAGGGGGCACTGAAGCTTTCTTT | CASKSGPGGTEAFF
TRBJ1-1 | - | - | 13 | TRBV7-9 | TGTGCCAGCAGCAAGAACATGAACACTGAAGCTTTCTTT | CASSKNMNTEAFF
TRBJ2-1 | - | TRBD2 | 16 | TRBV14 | TGTGCCAGCAGCCGACTAGCGGGAACTCTCTACAATGAGCAGTTCTTC | CASSRLAGTLYNEQFF
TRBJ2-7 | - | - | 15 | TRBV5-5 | TGTGCCAGCAGCTTCTATAGCGGACCGACCTACGAGCAGTACTTC | CASSFYSGPTYEQYF
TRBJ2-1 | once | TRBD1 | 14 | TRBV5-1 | TGCGCCAGCAGCCCCGGGACAGGGATCAATGAGCAGTTCTTC | CASSPGTGINEQFF
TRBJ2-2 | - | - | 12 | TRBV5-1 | TGCGCCAGCAGCTTGGATGCCGGGGAGCTGTTTTTT | CASSLDAGELFF
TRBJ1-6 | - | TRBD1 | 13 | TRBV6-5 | TGTGCCAGCAAGACAGGGTATAATTCACCCCTCCACTTT | CASKTGYNSPLHF
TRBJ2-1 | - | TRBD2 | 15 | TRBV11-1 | TGTGCCAGCCGTCCGGCCGGGACTACGGGTAATGAGCAGTTCTTC | CASRPAGTTGNEQFF
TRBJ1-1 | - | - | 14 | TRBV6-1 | TGTGCCAGCACCCGAGGGGGGGAGAACACTGAAGCTTTCTTT | CASTRGGENTEAFF
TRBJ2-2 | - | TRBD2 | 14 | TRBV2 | TGTGCCAGCCAACACGGGGGGGACACCGGGGAGCTGTTTTTT | CASQHGGDTGELFF
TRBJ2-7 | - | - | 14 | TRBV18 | TGTGCCAGCTCAGCAGGGGTTTCAGAGGACGAGCAGTACTTC | CASSAGVSEDEQYF
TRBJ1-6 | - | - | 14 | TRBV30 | TGTGCCTGGACGGTTGGGGGGATGAGTTCACCCCTCCACTTT | CAWTVGGMSSPLHF
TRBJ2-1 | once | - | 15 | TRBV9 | TGTGCCAGCAGCGTAGGGTTCGGGCCCAACAATGAGCAGTTCTTC | CASSVGFGPNNEQFF
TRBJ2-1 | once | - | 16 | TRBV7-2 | TGTGCCAGCAGCCCTGGGGGGGCGGAACGCTACAATGAGCAGTTCTTC | CASSPGGAERYNEQFF
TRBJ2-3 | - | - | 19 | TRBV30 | TGTGCCTGGAGTGCTCCACGTGGCGGGGCGCCCAGGAGGAGAGATACGCAGTATTTT | CAWSAPRGGAPRRRDTQYF
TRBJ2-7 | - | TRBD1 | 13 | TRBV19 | TGTGCCAGCCGAGACAGGGGAAAGGACGAGCAGTACTTC | CASRDRGKDEQYF
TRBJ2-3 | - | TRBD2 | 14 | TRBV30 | TGTGCCTGGAGTAAGCTAGCGGGAGCAGATACGCAGTATTTT | CAWSKLAGADTQYF
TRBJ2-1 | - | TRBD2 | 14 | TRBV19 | TGTGCCAGTAGTAAGGGACTAGCGGGTAGAGGGCCTTTCTTC | CASSKGLAGRGPFF
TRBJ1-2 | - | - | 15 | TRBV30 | TGTGCCCTCTCCCCTTACAGCTTCCTTAACTATGGCTACACCTTC | CALSPYSFLNYGYTF
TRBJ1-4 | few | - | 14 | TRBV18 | TGTGCCAGCTCACCACGCCAGCAGAATGAAAAACTGTTTTTT | CASSPRQQNEKLFF
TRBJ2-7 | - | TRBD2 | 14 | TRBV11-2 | TGTGCCAGCAGCCTTTCAGCGGGAGGGTACGAGCAGTACTTC | CASSLSAGGYEQYF
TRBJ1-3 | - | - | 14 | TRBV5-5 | TGTGCCAGCAGCTTCAGAATCTCTGGAAACACCATATATTTT | CASSFRISGNTIYF
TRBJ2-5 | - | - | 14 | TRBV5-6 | TGTGCCAGCAGCTTGGGGAGTCGTCCGGAGACCCAGTACTTC | CASSLGSRPETQYF
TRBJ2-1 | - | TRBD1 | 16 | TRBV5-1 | TGCGCCAGCACCTTAGGGACAGGGTCAGGCACCAATGAGCAGTTCTTC | CASTLGTGSGTNEQFF
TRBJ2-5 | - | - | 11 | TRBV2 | TGTGCCAGCAGCATACAAGAGACCCAGTACTTC | CASSIQETQYF
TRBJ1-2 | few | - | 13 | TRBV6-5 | TGTGCCAGCAGTTTAGGATGGGCCTATGGCTACACCTTC | CASSLGWAYGYTF
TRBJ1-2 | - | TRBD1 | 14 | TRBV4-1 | TGCGCCAGCAGCCAGGACAGGGCTAACTATGGCTACACCTTC | CASSQDRANYGYTF
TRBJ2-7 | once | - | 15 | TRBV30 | TGTGCCTGGAGTGCCTTAGGTGCACTCTCCTACGAGCAGTACTTC | CAWSALGALSYEQYF
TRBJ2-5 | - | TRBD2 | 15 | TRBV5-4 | TGTGCCAGCAGCTTGGAGGCTAGCGGAGGGGAGACCCAGTACTTC | CASSLEASGGETQYF
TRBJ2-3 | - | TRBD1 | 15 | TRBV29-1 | TGCAGCGTGGGGGCCTGGGACAGGGTCCCAGATACGCAGTATTTT | CSVGAWDRVPDTQYF